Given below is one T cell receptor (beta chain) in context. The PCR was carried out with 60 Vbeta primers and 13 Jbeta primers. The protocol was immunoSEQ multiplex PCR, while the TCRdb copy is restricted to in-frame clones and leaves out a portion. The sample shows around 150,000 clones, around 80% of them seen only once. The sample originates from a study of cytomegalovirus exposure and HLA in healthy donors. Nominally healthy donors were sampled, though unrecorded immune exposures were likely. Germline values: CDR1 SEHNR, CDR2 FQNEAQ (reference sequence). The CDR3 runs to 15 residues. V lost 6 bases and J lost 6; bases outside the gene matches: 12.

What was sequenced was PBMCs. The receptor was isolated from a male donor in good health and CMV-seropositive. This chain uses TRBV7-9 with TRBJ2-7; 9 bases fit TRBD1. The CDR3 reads CASSRARTGEVEQYF. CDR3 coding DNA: TGTGCCAGCAGTCGAGCCCGGACAGGGGAGGTCGAGCAGTACTTC.